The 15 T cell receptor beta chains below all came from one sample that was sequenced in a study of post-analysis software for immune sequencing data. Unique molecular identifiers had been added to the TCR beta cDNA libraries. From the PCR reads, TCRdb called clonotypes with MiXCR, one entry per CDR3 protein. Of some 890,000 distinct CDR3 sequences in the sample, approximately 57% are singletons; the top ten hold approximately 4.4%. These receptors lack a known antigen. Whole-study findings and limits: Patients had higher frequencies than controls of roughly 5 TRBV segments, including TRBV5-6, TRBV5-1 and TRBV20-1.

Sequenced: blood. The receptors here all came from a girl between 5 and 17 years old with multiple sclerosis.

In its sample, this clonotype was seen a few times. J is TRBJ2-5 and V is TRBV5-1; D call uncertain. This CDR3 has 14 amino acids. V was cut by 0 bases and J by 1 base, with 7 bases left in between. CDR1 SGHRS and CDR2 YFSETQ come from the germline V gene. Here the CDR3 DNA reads TGCGCCAGCAGCTTGGCCAGGTCCCAAGAGACCCAGTACTTC. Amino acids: CASSLARSQETQYF.

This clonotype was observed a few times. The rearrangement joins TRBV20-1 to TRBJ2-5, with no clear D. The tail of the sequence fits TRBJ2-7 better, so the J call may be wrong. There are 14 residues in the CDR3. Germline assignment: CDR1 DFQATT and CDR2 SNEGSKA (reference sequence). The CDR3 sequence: CSAIKRGPRGEQYF. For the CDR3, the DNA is TGCAGTGCTATCAAGAGAGGCCCCAGAGGCGAGCAGTACTTC.

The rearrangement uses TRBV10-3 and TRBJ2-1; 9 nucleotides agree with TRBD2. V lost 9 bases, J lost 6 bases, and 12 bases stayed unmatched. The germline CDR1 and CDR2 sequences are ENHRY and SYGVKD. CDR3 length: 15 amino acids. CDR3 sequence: CAIEVRREGGNEQFF. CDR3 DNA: TGTGCCATTGAGGTACGGCGGGAGGGGGGCAATGAGCAGTTCTTC.

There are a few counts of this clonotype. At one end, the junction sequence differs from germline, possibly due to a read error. CDR3 sequence (DNA): TGTGCTAGCAGCTTCCTCACGACAGTTAAACCGGAGACCCAGTACTTC. Translation gives CASSFLTTVKPETQYF. V usage is TRBV7-7 and J usage is TRBJ2-5; possible D gene TRBD1, 5 bases. This CDR3 region has 16 residues. Germline V CDR1 and CDR2: SSHAT, FNYEAQ (reference sequence).

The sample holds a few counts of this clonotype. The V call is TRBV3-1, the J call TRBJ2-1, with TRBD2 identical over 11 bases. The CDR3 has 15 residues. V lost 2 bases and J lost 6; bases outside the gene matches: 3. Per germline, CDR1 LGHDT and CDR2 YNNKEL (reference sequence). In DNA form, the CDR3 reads TGTGCCAGCAGCCAACCCCTAGCGGGAGGCAATGAGCAGTTCTTC. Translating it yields CASSQPLAGGNEQFF.

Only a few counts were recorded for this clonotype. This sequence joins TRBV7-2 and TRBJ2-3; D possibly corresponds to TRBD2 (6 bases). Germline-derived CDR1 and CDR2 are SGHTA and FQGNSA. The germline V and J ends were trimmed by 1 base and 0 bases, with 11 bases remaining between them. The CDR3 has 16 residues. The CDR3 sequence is CASSLGLGLSTDTQYF. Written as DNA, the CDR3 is TGTGCCAGCAGCTTAGGATTAGGACTAAGCACAGATACGCAGTATTTT. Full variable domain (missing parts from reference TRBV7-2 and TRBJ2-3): GAGVSQSPSNKVTEKGKDVELRCDPISGHTALYWYRQSLGQGLEFLIYFQGNSAPDKSGLPSDRFSAERTGGSVSTLTIQRTQQEDSAVYLCASSLGLGLSTDTQYFGPGTRLTVL.

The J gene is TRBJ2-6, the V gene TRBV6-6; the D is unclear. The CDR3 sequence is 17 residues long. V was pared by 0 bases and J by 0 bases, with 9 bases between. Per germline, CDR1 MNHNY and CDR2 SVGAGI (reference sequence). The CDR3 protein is CASSYSVIDSGANVLTF. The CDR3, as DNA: TGTGCCAGCAGTTACTCGGTGATTGACTCTGGGGCCAACGTCCTGACTTTC.

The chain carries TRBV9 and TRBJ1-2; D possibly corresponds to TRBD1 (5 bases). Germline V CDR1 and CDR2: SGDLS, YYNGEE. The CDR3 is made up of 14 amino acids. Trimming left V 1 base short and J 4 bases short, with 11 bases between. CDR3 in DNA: TGTGCCAGCAGCGTACGGGGCGGGGTCTATGGCTACACCTTC. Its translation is CASSVRGGVYGYTF.

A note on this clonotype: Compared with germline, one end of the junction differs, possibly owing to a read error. The CDR3 coding sequence is TGCGCCAGCAGCTTGTGGGGTGTCTACGGGCAGTACTTC. Its protein product is CASSLWGVYGQYF. The gene calls are TRBV5-1 and TRBJ2-7, with no clear D. The CDR3 spans 13 residues. The germline gives CDR1 SGHRS, CDR2 YFSETQ.

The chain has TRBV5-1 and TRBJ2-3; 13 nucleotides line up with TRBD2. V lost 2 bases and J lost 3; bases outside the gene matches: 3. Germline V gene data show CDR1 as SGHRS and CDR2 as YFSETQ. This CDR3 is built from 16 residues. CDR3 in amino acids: CASSFRLAGGTDTQYF. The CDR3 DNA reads TGCGCCAGCAGCTTCCGACTAGCGGGAGGTACAGATACGCAGTATTTT.

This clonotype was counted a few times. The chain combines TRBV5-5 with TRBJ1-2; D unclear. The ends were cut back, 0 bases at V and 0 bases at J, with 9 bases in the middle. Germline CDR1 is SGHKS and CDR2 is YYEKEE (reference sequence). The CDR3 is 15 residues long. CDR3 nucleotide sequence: TGTGCCAGCAGCTTGGTTGGGAGACCTAACTATGGCTACACCTTC. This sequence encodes CASSLVGRPNYGYTF.

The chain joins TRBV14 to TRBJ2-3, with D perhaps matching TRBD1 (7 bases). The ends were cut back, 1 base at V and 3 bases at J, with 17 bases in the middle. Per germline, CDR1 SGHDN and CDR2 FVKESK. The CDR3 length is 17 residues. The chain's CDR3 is CASSQGPDREVTDTQYF. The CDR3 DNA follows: TGTGCCAGCAGCCAAGGCCCAGACAGGGAGGTAACAGATACGCAGTATTTT.

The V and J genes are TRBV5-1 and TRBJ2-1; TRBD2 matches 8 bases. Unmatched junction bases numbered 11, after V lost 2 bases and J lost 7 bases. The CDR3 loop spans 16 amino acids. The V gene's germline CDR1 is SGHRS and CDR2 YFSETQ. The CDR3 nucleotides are TGCGCCAGCAGCTTAGGCCCGGGGGGGACACGGAATGAGCAGTTCTTC. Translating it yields CASSLGPGGTRNEQFF.

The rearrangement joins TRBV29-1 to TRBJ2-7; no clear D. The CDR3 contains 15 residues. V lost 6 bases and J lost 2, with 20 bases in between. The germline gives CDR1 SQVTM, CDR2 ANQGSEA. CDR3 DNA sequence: TGCAGCGTCTCTAACTTGGCCGGTCCCCCCTACGAGCAGTACTTC. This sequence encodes CSVSNLAGPPYEQYF.

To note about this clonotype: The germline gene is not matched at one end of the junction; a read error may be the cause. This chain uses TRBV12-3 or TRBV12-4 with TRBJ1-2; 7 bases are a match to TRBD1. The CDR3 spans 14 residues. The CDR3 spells CASSRGASDYDYTF. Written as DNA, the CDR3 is TGTGCCAGCAGCAGGGGGGCCTCCGACTATGACTACACCTTC.